This T cell receptor (beta chain) was observed in a study of T cells in Graves' hyperthyroidism and ophthalmopathy. Overall study context: Before treatment of any kind, peripheral blood was taken at initial diagnosis.

Points from the study as a whole: Ophthalmopathy was identified by the model a median around 6.9 months ahead of onset.

Concerning this clonotype itself: As yet, its antigen is unknown.

Those patients with uncontrolled infection, other autoimmune disease, pregnancy or lactation were excluded. Fresh peripheral blood, approximately 10 ml, yielded the PBMCs. RNA transcripts served as the template for amplifying TCR beta CDR3 regions. In the first-round RT-PCR of the TCR CDR3, the HTBI primer set was used. Each CDR3 protein is one row after TCRdb ran MiXCR on the multiplex PCR reads. The sample holds hundreds of thousands of distinct CDR3 sequences, 14% seen once. This CDR3 contains 16 residues. Trimming removed 4 bases at V and 0 bases at J, with 17 bases between. Germline CDR1 and CDR2: SGDLS and YYNGEE.

The TCR comes from a woman younger than 30 with Graves' hyperthyroidism. The sequenced material came from blood. The rearrangement uses TRBV9 and TRBJ2-7; weak D call: TRBD2 (6 bases). The CDR3 loop reads CASSPGRGQRSYEQYF. For the CDR3, the DNA is TGTGCCAGCAGCCCAGGGCGGGGCCAACGCTCCTACGAGCAGTACTTC.